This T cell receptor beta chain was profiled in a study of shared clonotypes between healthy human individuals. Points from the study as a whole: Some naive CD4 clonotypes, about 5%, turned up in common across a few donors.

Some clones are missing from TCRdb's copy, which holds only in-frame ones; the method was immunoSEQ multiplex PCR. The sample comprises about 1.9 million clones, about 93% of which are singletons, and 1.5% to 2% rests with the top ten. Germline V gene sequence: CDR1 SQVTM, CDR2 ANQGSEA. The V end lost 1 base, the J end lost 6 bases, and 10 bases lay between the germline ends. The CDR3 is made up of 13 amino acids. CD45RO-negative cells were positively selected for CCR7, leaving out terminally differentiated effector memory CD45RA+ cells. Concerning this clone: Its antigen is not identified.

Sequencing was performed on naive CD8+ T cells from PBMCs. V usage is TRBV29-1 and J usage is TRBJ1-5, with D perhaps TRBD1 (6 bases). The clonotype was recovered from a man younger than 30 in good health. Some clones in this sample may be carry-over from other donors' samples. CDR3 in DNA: TGCAGCGTTGAAGGGGGGGCAGGTCAGCCCCAGCATTTT. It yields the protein CSVEGGAGQPQHF.